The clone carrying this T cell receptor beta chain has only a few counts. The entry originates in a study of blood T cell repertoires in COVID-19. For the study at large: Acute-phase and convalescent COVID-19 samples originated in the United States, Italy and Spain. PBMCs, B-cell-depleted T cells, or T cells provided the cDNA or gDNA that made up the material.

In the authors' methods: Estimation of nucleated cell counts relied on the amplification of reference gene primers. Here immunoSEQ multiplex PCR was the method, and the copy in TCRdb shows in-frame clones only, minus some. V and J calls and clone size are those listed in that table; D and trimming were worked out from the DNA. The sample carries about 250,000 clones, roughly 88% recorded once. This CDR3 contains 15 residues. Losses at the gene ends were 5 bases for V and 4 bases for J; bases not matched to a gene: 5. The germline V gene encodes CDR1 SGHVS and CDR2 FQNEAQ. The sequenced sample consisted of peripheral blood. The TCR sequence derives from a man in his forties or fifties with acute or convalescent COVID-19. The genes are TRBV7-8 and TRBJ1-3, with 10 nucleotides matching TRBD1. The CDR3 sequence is CASSRDRGPGNTIYF. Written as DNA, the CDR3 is TGTGCCAGCAGCCGCGACAGGGGGCCGGGAAACACCATATATTTT.